This T cell receptor (beta chain) is from a study of T-cell reconstitution after alpha-beta-depleted transplantation in children. Unique molecular identifiers tagged the TCRbeta library. TCRdb re-analysed the PCR reads in MiXCR, keeping a single row per CDR3 protein. The data contain hundreds of thousands of distinct CDR3 sequences, under 15% of them singletons. Germline V lookup: CDR1 SGHTA, CDR2 FQGNSA. This CDR3 contains 13 residues. V lost 2 bases and J 4 bases, leaving 8 bases between the germline ends. This clonotype has more than one count but fewer than ten. The starting material was PBMCs from the stem cell graft donor, obtained from the stem cell graft. The TCR was taken from a human donor who donated a stem cell graft to a child with combined immunodeficiency. The chain has TRBV7-2 and TRBJ2-5; a possible D gene is TRBD1 (5 bases). CDR3 coding DNA: TGTGCCAGCAGCTTAACAAGGGGAGAGACCCAGTACTTC. This encodes CASSLTRGETQYF.